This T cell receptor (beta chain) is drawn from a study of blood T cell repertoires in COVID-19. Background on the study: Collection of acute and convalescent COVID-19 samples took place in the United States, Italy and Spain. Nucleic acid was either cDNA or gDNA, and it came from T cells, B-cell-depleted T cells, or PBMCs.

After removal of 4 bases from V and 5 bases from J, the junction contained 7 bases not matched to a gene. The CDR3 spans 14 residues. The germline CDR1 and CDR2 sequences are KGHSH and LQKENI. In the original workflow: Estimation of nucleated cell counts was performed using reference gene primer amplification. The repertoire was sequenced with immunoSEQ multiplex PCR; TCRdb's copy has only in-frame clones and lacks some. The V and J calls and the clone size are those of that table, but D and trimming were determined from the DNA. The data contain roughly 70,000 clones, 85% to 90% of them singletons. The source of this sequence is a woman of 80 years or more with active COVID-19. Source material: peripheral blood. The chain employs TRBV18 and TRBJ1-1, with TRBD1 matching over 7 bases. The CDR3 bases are TGTGCCAGCTCACTAGACAGGGTGATAACTGAAGCTTTCTTT. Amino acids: CASSLDRVITEAFF.